One and the same sample provided the 11 T cell receptor beta chains below, sequenced in a study of blood T cell repertoires in COVID-19. Produced via immunoSEQ multiplex PCR; TCRdb's table is partial and in-frame only. The sample holds 100,000 to 150,000 clones; around 88% are singletons and the top ten take roughly 2.2%. Sequences were obtained from PBMCs or T cells enriched from blood (not recorded which). These receptors were obtained from a woman aged 45 to 65 who had recovered from COVID-19.

The CDR3, as DNA: TGTGCCAGCAGCTCCCAGGGGGCGCAAACTGAAGCTTTCTTT. This encodes CASSSQGAQTEAFF. The chain links TRBV11-2 to TRBJ1-1, with TRBD1 identical over 8 bases. The CDR3 is 14 amino acids. The germline CDR1 and CDR2 sequences are SGHAT and FQNNGV. Losses at the gene ends were 4 bases for V and 5 bases for J; bases not matched to a gene: 6.

This chain joins TRBV9 and TRBJ2-7, with D possibly TRBD2 on 6 matching bases. The CDR3 consists of 14 residues. The germline gives CDR1 SGDLS, CDR2 YYNGEE. V lost 4 bases, J lost 0 bases, and 11 bases lay in between. DNA for the CDR3: TGTGCCAGCAGCCCGAGCGGGCTCTCCTACGAGCAGTACTTC. Translating gives CASSPSGLSYEQYF.

The genes are TRBV19 and TRBJ2-2, with D possibly TRBD2 on 6 matching bases. This CDR3 is 12 amino acids long. Germline V gives CDR1 LNHDA, CDR2 SQIVND (reference sequence). The V gene lost 10 bases and the J gene lost 6 bases, with 12 bases spanning the gap. The CDR3 region has the DNA TGTGCCAATAACGGGGGACCCGGGGAGCTGTTTTTT. It translates to CANNGGPGELFF.

The J gene is TRBJ2-3, the V gene TRBV12-3 or TRBV12-4, with no clear D. Trimming left V 4 bases short and J 2 bases short, with 7 bases between. The CDR3 length is 13 residues. CDR3 DNA: TGTGCCAGCAGTTCCCCAGACACAGATACGCAGTATTTT. It codes for CASSSPDTDTQYF.

The chain uses TRBV30 and TRBJ2-5; D is perhaps TRBD2 (7 bases). Trimming removed 3 bases from V and 7 bases from J, with 15 bases in between. CDR1 GTSNPN and CDR2 SVGIG come from the germline V gene (reference sequence). This CDR3 comprises 13 residues. CDR3 nucleotides: TGTGCCTGGAGCGATGGCGGGGGCGGGACCCAGTACTTC. Its translation: CAWSDGGGGTQYF. The whole variable domain, filled in from reference TRBV30 and TRBJ2-5, reads SQTIHQWPATLVQPVGSPLSLECTVEGTSNPNLYWYRQAAGRGLQLLFYSVGIGQISSEVPQNLSASRPQDRQFILSSKKLLLSDSGFYLCAWSDGGGGTQYFGPGTRLLVL.

The chain joins TRBV5-6 to TRBJ2-5; D is ambiguous. V was pared by 4 bases and J by 4 bases, with 5 bases between. In germline, CDR1 is SGHDT, CDR2 YYEEEE. CDR3 size: 11 residues. The CDR3 DNA is TGTGCCAGCAGCCTTCGAGAGACCCAGTACTTC. Translation gives CASSLRETQYF. Full variable domain (missing parts from reference TRBV5-6 and TRBJ2-5): DAGVTQSPTHLIKTRGQQVTLRCSPKSGHDTVSWYQQALGQGPQFIFQYYEEEERQRGNFPDRFSGHQFPNYSSELNVNALLLGDSALYLCASSLRETQYFGPGTRLLVL.

This chain links TRBV18 with TRBJ2-7; 7 bases map to TRBD1. Germline assignment: CDR1 KGHSH and CDR2 LQKENI. The CDR3 has 16 amino acids. V lost 2 bases to trimming and J lost 6 bases; unmatched junction nucleotides: 13. In nucleotides, the CDR3 is TGTGCCAGCTCACCAACCTTAGCCTCAACAGGGGTCGAGCAGTACTTC. It translates to CASSPTLASTGVEQYF.

The chain carries TRBV9 and TRBJ2-1; D is perhaps TRBD2 (6 bases). Germline CDR1 is SGDLS and CDR2 is YYNGEE. The V end was cut by 2 bases, the J end by 2 bases, with 11 bases between. The CDR3 extends over 15 amino acids. CDR3 region: CASSVRGGAYNEQFF. In nucleotides, the CDR3 is TGTGCCAGCAGCGTGAGGGGCGGGGCCTACAATGAGCAGTTCTTC. Filled out from reference TRBV9 and TRBJ2-1, the complete variable domain reads DSGVTQTPKHLITATGQRVTLRCSPRSGDLSVYWYQQSLDQGLQFLIQYYNGEERAKGNILERFSAQQFPDLHSELNLSSLELGDSALYFCASSVRGGAYNEQFFGPGTRLTVL.

This clone showed up just once. V usage is TRBV6-1 and J usage is TRBJ2-2; D may be TRBD2 (6 bases). Germline CDR1 MNHNS, CDR2 SASEGT. V dropped 2 bases and J dropped 6 bases, with 7 bases sitting between them. The length of the CDR3 is 13 residues. CDR3 coding DNA: TGTGCCAGCAGTGAATGGGGGGCCGGGGAGCTGTTTTTT. Translating gives CASSEWGAGELFF.

V is TRBV27 and J is TRBJ2-7; TRBD1 matches 8 bases. The CDR3 has 14 amino acids. Looked up from germline, CDR1 is MNHEY and CDR2 is SMNVEV (reference sequence). Trimming at V came to 1 base and at J to 6 bases, leaving 5 bases not matched to a gene. The CDR3 loop reads CASSLYWTGLEQYF. In DNA, the CDR3 is TGTGCCAGCAGTTTATATTGGACAGGGCTCGAGCAGTACTTC.

The CDR3 region is CASSEPLAVPSGANVLTF. Here the CDR3 DNA reads TGCGCCAGCAGCGAGCCGCTAGCGGTCCCCTCTGGGGCCAACGTCCTGACTTTC. The V and J genes are TRBV5-1 and TRBJ2-6, with 7 bases identical to TRBD2. Looked up from germline, CDR1 is SGHRS and CDR2 is YFSETQ. V gave up 4 bases and J gave up 0 bases; unmatched junction bases: 10. The CDR3 totals 18 residues.